The T cell receptor beta chain described here comes from a study of T cells in localized non-small cell lung cancer. Profiled with immunoSEQ multiplex PCR; TCRdb holds only in-frame clones, not every one. The sample consists of fewer than 100,000 clones, roughly 87% of them appearing once. The V gene's germline CDR1 is LNHDA and CDR2 SQIVND (reference sequence). This CDR3 comprises 16 residues. The junction had 1 base not matched to a gene; V was cut back by 0 bases and J by 0 bases. The study, taken as a whole, reports: Longer overall survival associated with higher blood T cell density; shorter survival with higher adjacent-lung clonality. In adjacent lung, a median around 50 of the top 100 tumor clones were found. Heterogeneity within the tumor remains possible, as just one region underwent sequencing.

This clone was seen only once. Its specificity is not known. The receptor was isolated from a man aged 40 to 69 with stage I squamous cell lung carcinoma. This chain uses TRBV19 with TRBJ2-1; 8 bases align to TRBD2. Specimen: peripheral blood, collected before any cancer treatment. CDR3 amino acids: CASSIERGVSYNEQFF. The DNA of the CDR3 is TGTGCCAGTAGTATAGAGCGGGGGGTCTCCTACAATGAGCAGTTCTTC.